One and the same sample provided the 7 T cell receptor beta chains below, sequenced in a study of T cell changes during pregnancy in multiple sclerosis (dated by TCRdb to between 2018 and 2021). To prepare the library, the immunoSEQ multiplex PCR assay was applied. TCRdb re-hosts the immuneACCESS table, in-frame sequences only. Its copies lack some clones; in the studies checked, an unresolved V gene accounts for under half of them, and the cause for the rest is not known. This sample lists about 45,000 clones; roughly 90% were detected once. Approximately 2.9% of the sample belongs to the ten largest clones. Sequences were derived from CD8+ T cells from peripheral blood mononuclear cells, sampled in the second trimester of pregnancy. The origin of the receptors is a female donor with multiple sclerosis, enrolled in a pregnancy study.

The chain has TRBV9 and TRBJ2-1, with 7 positions matching TRBD2. Trimming at V came to 6 bases and at J to 7 bases, leaving 4 bases not matched to a gene. The CDR3 has 12 amino acids. The germline CDR1 and CDR2 sequences are SGDLS and YYNGEE. The CDR3 protein is CASKAGENEQFF. DNA for the CDR3: TGTGCCAGCAAGGCGGGGGAAAATGAGCAGTTCTTC.

The CDR3 region has the DNA TGTGCCAGCAGCCACGGACAGGGCGTAAACTACGAGCAGTACTTC. Translating gives CASSHGQGVNYEQYF. This sequence joins TRBV7-6 and TRBJ2-7; 8 nucleotides match TRBD1. J was trimmed by 3 bases and V by 5 bases; bases with no gene match: 9. CDR1 is SGHVS, CDR2 FNYEAQ, per germline. The CDR3 consists of 15 residues.

The chain employs TRBV30 and TRBJ1-2, with 8 bases identical to TRBD1. The CDR3 covers 13 residues. V lost 0 bases, J lost 8 bases, and 5 bases stayed unmatched. Germline V lookup: CDR1 GTSNPN, CDR2 SVGIG (reference sequence). The CDR3 DNA follows: TGTGCCTGGAGTGTAGGACAGGGCTGGGGCTACACCTTC. It encodes CAWSVGQGWGYTF.

This clone has a single count. This chain uses TRBV5-6 with TRBJ1-2; weak D call: TRBD1 (6 bases). V lost 0 bases and J lost 4, with 13 bases in between. Germline V lookup: CDR1 SGHDT, CDR2 YYEEEE. The CDR3 loop spans 15 amino acids. CDR3 coding DNA: TGTGCCAGCAGCTTGGGGCGGGGGCAGGGCTATGGCTACACCTTC. Its protein is CASSLGRGQGYGYTF.

This clone showed up just once. The rearrangement links TRBV5-1 to TRBJ2-5; 8 bases fit TRBD2. The CDR3 has 15 amino acids. Looked up from germline, CDR1 is SGHRS and CDR2 is YFSETQ. Unmatched junction bases numbered 11, after V lost 9 bases and J lost 1 base. The CDR3 sequence is CATTPGGGIQETQYF. CDR3 nucleotide sequence: TGCGCCACCACCCCAGGCGGGGGGATCCAAGAGACCCAGTACTTC.

The chain uses TRBV9 and TRBJ2-7, with D perhaps matching TRBD1 (5 bases). Germline V lookup: CDR1 SGDLS, CDR2 YYNGEE. The CDR3 has 15 residues. V lost 4 bases and J lost 1, with 15 bases in between. The CDR3 loop reads CASSPGPDVSYEQYF. CDR3 DNA: TGTGCCAGCAGCCCAGGGCCAGACGTTTCCTACGAGCAGTACTTC. Together with reference TRBV9 and TRBJ2-7, the CDR3 gives the full variable domain: DSGVTQTPKHLITATGQRVTLRCSPRSGDLSVYWYQQSLDQGLQFLIQYYNGEERAKGNILERFSAQQFPDLHSELNLSSLELGDSALYFCASSPGPDVSYEQYFGPGTRLTVT.

This clone was counted a single time. V and J are TRBV7-9 and TRBJ1-1, with TRBD1 as a possible D gene (5 bases). Trimming pared 1 base from V and 8 bases from J, leaving 5 bases between. This CDR3 region has 11 residues. The germline V gene has CDR1 SEHNR and CDR2 FQNEAQ (reference sequence). The CDR3 sequence: CASSLDREAFF. The CDR3 DNA sequence: TGTGCCAGCAGCTTAGACAGGGAAGCTTTCTTT.